These 10 T cell receptor beta chains share one sample of origin, sequenced in a study of blood T cell repertoires in COVID-19. Generated by immunoSEQ multiplex PCR, the TCRdb table keeps only in-frame clones and is missing some. Here the sample spans fewer than 200,000 clones, approximately 80% being singletons. The sample comprised peripheral blood. The source of these receptors is a woman between 40 and 50 years old with COVID-19, enrolled during active disease.

This chain joins TRBV2 and TRBJ2-2; TRBD1 matches at 10 bases. Unmatched junction bases numbered 6, after V lost 6 bases and J lost 5 bases. The CDR3 runs to 15 residues. Germline V CDR1 and CDR2: SNHLY, FYNNEI. In nucleotides, the CDR3 is TGTGCCAGCAGCCAGGGACAGGGGAGAACCGGGGAGCTGTTTTTT. It codes for CASSQGQGRTGELFF. Full variable domain (outside the CDR3, taken from reference TRBV2 and TRBJ2-2): EPEVTQTPSHQVTQMGQEVILRCVPISNHLYFYWYRQILGQKVEFLVSFYNNEISEKSEIFDDQFSVERPDGSNFTLKIRSTKLEDSAMYFCASSQGQGRTGELFFGEGSRLTVL.

In this sample, this clone turned up a few times. V gene TRBV2 combines with J gene TRBJ2-2; the D is unclear. Germline V gene lookup returns CDR1 SNHLY and CDR2 FYNNEI. This CDR3 spans 13 amino acids. V lost 9 bases, J lost 1 base, and 9 bases lay in between. The CDR3, as DNA: TGTGCCAGACAGTCAGGGAACACCGGGGAGCTGTTTTTT. Translated, it gives CARQSGNTGELFF.

The table lists this clone with a few counts. The chain is built from TRBV4-1 and TRBJ1-2, with D uncertain. CDR3 size: 13 residues. Looked up from germline, CDR1 is MGHRA and CDR2 is YSYEKL. V lost 4 bases and J 7 bases, leaving 13 bases between the germline ends. The CDR3 region has the DNA TGCGCCAGCAGCCCCCTCAGAGGCCGTGGCTACACCTTC. Encoded protein: CASSPLRGRGYTF.

V gene TRBV7-3 combines with J gene TRBJ2-1, with 10 bases aligning to TRBD2. The CDR3 consists of 15 residues. The germline gives CDR1 SGHTA, CDR2 FQGTGA. With V trimmed by 7 bases and J by 5 bases, 8 bases remained unmatched. CDR3 coding DNA: TGTGCCAGCACCCTAAGCGGGGGGGCTAACAATGAGCAGTTCTTC. Translation: CASTLSGGANNEQFF.

The V call is TRBV28, the J call TRBJ1-2; TRBD1 is a possible D gene (5 bases). The germline gives CDR1 MDHEN, CDR2 SYDVKM. The CDR3 covers 13 residues. V lost 5 bases and J 4 bases, leaving 11 bases between the germline ends. This CDR3 is CASSLPGGYGYTF. The CDR3 bases are TGTGCCAGCAGTCTACCCGGGGGCTATGGCTACACCTTC.

This rearrangement joins TRBV24-1 to TRBJ1-2, with D possibly being TRBD1 (5 bases). There are 15 residues in the CDR3. The germline V gene encodes CDR1 KGHDR and CDR2 SFDVKD. V was shortened by 9 bases and J by 5 bases, with 21 bases between the two germline ends. The CDR3 coding sequence is TGTGCCACCGCGGGGGTGGACAATGGACTATATGGCTACACCTTC. Its protein is CATAGVDNGLYGYTF.

The chain links TRBV2 to TRBJ2-1; 12 bases align to TRBD2. The CDR3 loop spans 15 amino acids. Germline-derived CDR1 and CDR2 are SNHLY and FYNNEI. The V gene end was trimmed by 6 bases and the J gene end by 8 bases; junction bases not matched to a gene: 8. In DNA form, the CDR3 reads TGTGCCAGCAGAAGAGGACTAGCGGGGAGGGATGAGCAGTTCTTC. This sequence encodes CASRRGLAGRDEQFF.

The rearrangement joins TRBV10-3 to TRBJ2-3, with a tentative D call TRBD2 (6 bases). The CDR3 has 16 residues. V was clipped by 8 bases and J by 1 base, with 19 bases between them. The V gene's germline CDR1 is ENHRY and CDR2 SYGVKD. CDR3 sequence reads: CAIGVRGQRGTDTQYF. The DNA of the CDR3 is TGTGCCATCGGCGTTCGGGGCCAGCGGGGCACAGATACGCAGTATTTT.

CDR3 sequence reads: CASSYSRQVGYTF. CDR3 nucleotides: TGTGCCAGCAGTTATAGTCGACAGGTCGGCTACACCTTC. The chain is built from TRBV6-5 and TRBJ1-2; maybe TRBD1 (6 bases). Germline lookup yields CDR1 MNHEY and CDR2 SVGAGI. V lost 3 bases to trimming and J lost 8 bases, with 13 bases between them. CDR3 size: 13 residues.

The chain is built from TRBV9 and TRBJ1-6, with 10 bases fitting TRBD1. Germline V lookup: CDR1 SGDLS, CDR2 YYNGEE. Trimming at V came to 4 bases and at J to 6 bases, leaving 7 bases not matched to a gene. The CDR3 is made up of 16 amino acids. The CDR3 spells CASSYRDRGTNSPLHF. DNA of the CDR3: TGTGCCAGCAGCTATAGGGACAGGGGAACTAATTCACCCCTCCACTTT.